This passage covers 17 T cell receptor beta chains from one sample sequenced in a study of blood T cell repertoires in COVID-19 (dated by TCRdb to about 2020). Libraries were constructed by the immunoSEQ multiplex PCR assay. TCRdb provides this immuneACCESS table in a form limited to in-frame rearrangements. Some clones are lacking; in checked studies, under half of them reflect an unresolved V gene, and why the rest are absent is not known. This sample gives approximately 120,000 clones in total; roughly four fifths of them show up just once. The biggest ten clones account for about 6.3% of the sample. Specimen: peripheral blood. These receptor sequences come from a man older than 75 with COVID-19, enrolled during active disease.

A few counts support this clone. The chain carries TRBV28 and TRBJ1-3, with a tentative D call TRBD1 (6 bases). The CDR3 consists of 15 residues. CDR1 MDHEN and CDR2 SYDVKM come from the germline V gene. Trimming took 3 bases from V and 7 from J, leaving 16 bases between them. The CDR3 bases are TGTGCCAGCAGTTTGGAACAGGGAAATCGTAACACCATATATTTT. Amino acids: CASSLEQGNRNTIYF.

This clone was detected a few times. V and J are TRBV7-9 and TRBJ2-3; TRBD2 agrees at 12 bases. The germline gives CDR1 SEHNR, CDR2 FQNEAQ (reference sequence). CDR3 length equals 15 residues. Trimming took 3 bases from V and 6 from J; bases not matched to a gene: 4. CDR3 DNA sequence: TGTGCCAGCAGCTTGACTAGCGGGAGAGGGGATACGCAGTATTTT. It encodes CASSLTSGRGDTQYF.

This chain joins TRBV9 and TRBJ2-3; TRBD2 agrees at 9 bases. CDR1 SGDLS and CDR2 YYNGEE come from the germline V gene. V lost 6 bases, J lost 4 bases, and 6 bases stayed unmatched. This CDR3 has 14 residues. The CDR3 loop is CASTPSGNPDTQYF. The CDR3 DNA sequence: TGTGCCAGCACGCCTAGCGGGAACCCAGATACGCAGTATTTT.

This clone occurred a few times. V and J are TRBV7-9 and TRBJ2-7; 9 nucleotides line up with TRBD1. The CDR3 is 14 residues long. Losses at the gene ends were 4 bases for V and 4 bases for J; bases not matched to a gene: 5. Germline assignment: CDR1 SEHNR and CDR2 FQNEAQ (reference sequence). CDR3 loop: CASSSWDRAYEQYF. DNA of the CDR3: TGTGCCAGCAGCTCCTGGGACAGGGCGTACGAGCAGTACTTC.

This sequence joins TRBV4-3 and TRBJ2-7; a weak D match, TRBD2 (5 bases). Per the germline V gene, CDR1 is LGHNA and CDR2 is YSLEER. This CDR3 contains 18 residues. Between the trimmed V and J ends, which lost 0 bases and 0 bases, there was a span of 18 bases. CDR3 DNA sequence: TGCGCCAGCAGCCAAGATATTTTTGTTGGAGGCAACTCCTACGAGCAGTACTTC. Translating gives CASSQDIFVGGNSYEQYF.

V gene TRBV18 combines with J gene TRBJ2-2, with TRBD1 matching 7 bases. This CDR3 has 14 amino acids. The trim removed 6 bases at V and 2 bases at J, leaving 3 bases unmatched. Germline loops: CDR1 KGHSH, CDR2 LQKENI. CDR3 residues: CASSGTANTGELFF. CDR3 coding DNA: TGTGCCAGCTCCGGGACAGCTAACACCGGGGAGCTGTTTTTT.

The rearrangement joins TRBV11-2 to TRBJ1-1, with D possibly being TRBD1 (5 bases). The CDR3 runs 13 residues. V was cut by 0 bases and J by 10 bases, with 12 bases left in between. Germline V gives CDR1 SGHAT, CDR2 FQNNGV. CDR3 protein: CASSLDWGDGAFF. The CDR3 bases are TGTGCCAGCAGCTTAGATTGGGGGGATGGAGCTTTCTTT.

CDR3 residues: CASSFGGNGQPQHF. DNA of the CDR3: TGTGCCAGCAGTTTTGGCGGTAACGGTCAGCCCCAGCATTTT. The J gene is TRBJ1-5, the V gene TRBV28; D is ambiguous. CDR3 length: 14 residues. V lost 3 bases, J lost 6 bases, and 12 bases lay in between. The germline gives CDR1 MDHEN, CDR2 SYDVKM.

A few counts support this clone. This chain connects TRBV18 to TRBJ1-1; D possibly corresponds to TRBD1 (6 bases). This CDR3 has 11 amino acids. Germline V gene data show CDR1 as KGHSH and CDR2 as LQKENI. V was cut by 8 bases and J by 7 bases, with 11 bases left in between. The CDR3 nucleotides are TGTGCCAGCACCTGGACAGATGAAGCTTTCTTT. This sequence encodes CASTWTDEAFF. Together with reference TRBV18 and TRBJ1-1, the CDR3 gives the full variable domain: NAGVMQNPRHLVRRRGQEARLRCSPMKGHSHVYWYRQLPEEGLKFMVYLQKENIIDESGMPKERFSAEFPKEGPSILRIQQVVRGDSAAYFCASTWTDEAFFGQGTRLTVV.

This sequence joins TRBV5-6 and TRBJ2-1, with 11 bases identical to TRBD2. Germline V gene sequence: CDR1 SGHDT, CDR2 YYEEEE. This CDR3 spans 16 amino acids. V dropped 3 bases and J dropped 2; count of bases not matched to a gene: 4. CDR3 in amino acids: CASSWGTSGAYNEQFF. As DNA, the CDR3 is TGTGCCAGCAGCTGGGGGACTAGCGGAGCCTACAATGAGCAGTTCTTC.

The V call is TRBV4-3, the J call TRBJ2-6, with TRBD2 as a possible D gene (5 bases). The CDR3 loop spans 18 amino acids. V lost 1 base, J lost 4 bases, and 17 bases lay in between. Germline V gives CDR1 LGHNA, CDR2 YSLEER. The chain's CDR3 is CASSQVMRVPRGANVLTF. The CDR3 coding sequence is TGCGCCAGCAGCCAAGTAATGAGGGTCCCGAGAGGGGCCAACGTCCTGACTTTC.

V is TRBV4-1 and J is TRBJ2-1, with 8 bases identical to TRBD2. Trimming cost V 2 bases and J 9 bases; bases outside gene matches: 12. Germline V gene data show CDR1 as MGHRA and CDR2 as YSYEKL. The CDR3 is 16 amino acids. The CDR3 nucleotides are TGCGCCAGCAGCCAACAAGGACTAGCTGGGTTGGGTGAGCAGTTCTTC. This gives the protein CASSQQGLAGLGEQFF.

The chain uses TRBV28 and TRBJ2-1; D might be TRBD2 (5 bases). The CDR3 consists of 16 residues. Per the germline V gene, CDR1 is MDHEN and CDR2 is SYDVKM. The ends were cut back, 4 bases at V and 4 bases at J, with 17 bases in the middle. CDR3 sequence (DNA): TGTGCCAGCAGTTCACGGACTCAAGCGGAATACAATGAGCAGTTCTTC. It is translated as CASSSRTQAEYNEQFF.

The chain recombines TRBV3-1 (or the pseudogene TRBV3-2) with TRBJ2-7, with 15 bases fitting TRBD2. The germline V gene encodes CDR1 LGHDT and CDR2 YNNKEL (reference sequence). V shed 4 bases, J shed 5 bases, and the junction held 15 bases outside the gene matches. This CDR3 region has 19 residues. CDR3 DNA sequence: TGTGCCAGCAGCCTTCGCCCCCGAAGGACTAGCGGGGGGGCCAACGAGCAGTACTTC. This encodes CASSLRPRRTSGGANEQYF.

The gene calls are TRBV30 and TRBJ1-6; the D gene is possibly TRBD1 (5 bases). Trimming left V 3 bases short and J 7 bases short, with 13 bases between. The germline CDR1 and CDR2 sequences are GTSNPN and SVGIG (reference sequence). CDR3 length equals 14 residues. The DNA of the CDR3 is TGTGCCTGGAGGGCAGACAGCCCCAATTCACCCCTCCACTTT. Amino acid sequence: CAWRADSPNSPLHF. The full variable domain, in which reference TRBV30 and TRBJ1-6 provide the parts outside the CDR3, is SQTIHQWPATLVQPVGSPLSLECTVEGTSNPNLYWYRQAAGRGLQLLFYSVGIGQISSEVPQNLSASRPQDRQFILSSKKLLLSDSGFYLCAWRADSPNSPLHFGNGTRLTVT.

The CDR3: CASLKRIRGQTNTEAFF. The CDR3 nucleotides are TGTGCCAGCCTTAAGCGAATCCGGGGACAGACCAACACTGAAGCTTTCTTT. The chain couples TRBV7-9 to TRBJ1-1, with 7 bases aligning to TRBD1. Germline values: CDR1 SEHNR, CDR2 FQNEAQ (reference sequence). V was pared by 8 bases and J by 2 bases, with 17 bases of the junction left unmatched. The CDR3 is 17 amino acids.

The chain couples TRBV7-8 to TRBJ2-6; D is unclear. This CDR3 region has 15 residues. Trimming shortened V by 7 bases and J by 0 bases, and 10 bases separated the two germline ends. Germline V gene lookup returns CDR1 SGHVS and CDR2 FQNEAQ. CDR3 DNA sequence: TGTGCCAGCACCTTGGGCAGCTCTGGGGCCAACGTCCTGACTTTC. This gives the protein CASTLGSSGANVLTF.